A selection of T cell receptor beta chains follows, all from one sample in a study of cytotoxic CD8 clonotypes in ibrutinib-treated CLL. Assay used: immunoSEQ multiplex PCR; TCRdb lists only in-frame clones, some missing. The table includes about 89,000 clones, approximately 80% detected once. The material was PBMCs, obtained after 12 months of ibrutinib treatment. The receptor source for this set is a human donor with chronic lymphocytic leukemia. The conserved cysteine and the conserved F or W are not part of the CDR3 here.

>TRBJ2-6|TRBV19|17
ASSTATSGGPRRANVLT
>TRBJ2-7|TRBV7-2|8
ASSGDEQY
>TRBJ2-7|TRBV2|12
ASSEANFGGEQY
>TRBJ2-1|TRBV7-3|18
ASSLGLAGGPILTFNEQF
>TRBJ1-2|TRBV28|12
ASSLWDRNYGYT
>TRBJ2-7|TRBV4-1|13
ASSQGGQGAYEQY
>TRBJ1-1|TRBV5-1|12
ASSLGAGNTEAF
>TRBJ2-3|TRBV7-8|13
ASSLRSEFTDTQY
>TRBJ1-6|TRBV11-1|13
ASSLAGSYNSPLH
>TRBJ2-3|TRBV21-1|14
ASSKDCGRDTDTQY
>TRBJ2-1|TRBV7-9|11
ASSPGQGRSEF
>TRBJ2-2|TRBV7-2|9
ASSPSWELF
>TRBJ2-7|TRBV5-1|13
ASSLTGVRSYEQY
>TRBJ2-2|TRBV5-1|11
ASSLRPSGELF
>TRBJ2-7|TRBV28|13
ASRGLGTGGNGQY
>TRBJ1-1|TRBV6-1|12
ASSEGGQNTEAF
>TRBJ1-2|TRBV4-2|11
ASSSTGFPGYT
>TRBJ1-1|TRBV18|10
ASLGGNTEAF
>TRBJ1-1|TRBV29-1|9
SVETRSEAF
>TRBJ2-7|TRBV5-5|12
ASSQPTGVYEQY
>TRBJ1-3|TRBV6-6|12
ASSDPGEGNTIY
>TRBJ1-3|TRBV5-1|14
ASSLAVSNSGNTIY
>TRBJ2-4|TRBV7-3|11
ASGHKGRDIQY
>TRBJ1-1|TRBV30|11
AWSVPRQKEAF
>TRBJ2-7|TRBV5-5|12
ASSLAAGTYEQY
>TRBJ2-3|TRBV2|11
ASRPGVTDTQY
>TRBJ2-7|TRBV5-1|11
ASSADRAYEQY
>TRBJ2-3|TRBV19|11
ASRTRSTDTQY
>TRBJ2-7|TRBV6-5|11
ASHPGGPYEQY
>TRBJ1-4|TRBV5-1|11
ASSLELNEKLF
>TRBJ2-2|TRBV30|15
AWSGTRQGTSTGELF
>TRBJ2-5|TRBV2|10
ASRPGLETQY
>TRBJ1-1|TRBV30|11
ASQTSWGYEAF
>TRBJ1-2|TRBV6-5|13
ASSYDIWSNYGYT
>TRBJ1-3|TRBV5-1|12
ASSPNGAGNTIY
>TRBJ2-4|TRBV10-2|12
ASSEAFPKNIQY
>TRBJ2-1|TRBV30|11
AWSVRLSEKQF
>TRBJ2-1|TRBV27|13
ASSWGPGTPNEQF
>TRBJ1-5|TRBV27|13
ASSGRGVGNQPQH
>TRBJ2-1|TRBV7-2|17
ASSLVRLAGGSSYNEQF
>TRBJ2-3|TRBV7-6|11
ASSSPPTDTQY
>TRBJ2-3|TRBV19|13
ASSNSGGAQHTQY
>TRBJ2-5|TRBV19|11
ASSIIAEETQY
>TRBJ1-3|TRBV13|14
ASSTRTGGFGNTIY
>TRBJ2-4|TRBV5-1|16
ASSWAPGLAERGDIQY
>TRBJ2-4|TRBV7-2|12
ASSVGQGENIQY
>TRBJ2-5|TRBV5-1|13
ASSLGGGGRETQY
>TRBJ2-2|TRBV2|13
ASSGADRDTGELF
>TRBJ1-6|TRBV5-5|14
ASSTGQNQGNSPLH
>TRBJ2-7|TRBV28|9
ASSTIYEQY
>TRBJ1-1|TRBV25-1|10
ASSDRGTEAF
>TRBJ1-1|TRBV6-1|14
ASSEVTAGWGTEAF
>TRBJ1-3|TRBV15|14
ATSRDRESSGNTIY
>TRBJ2-7|TRBV18|12
ASSPGGGSYEQY
>TRBJ2-5|TRBV14|11
ASSQGELETQY
>TRBJ2-6|TRBV2|13
ASSVEFSGANVLT
>TRBJ2-7|TRBV4-1|12
ASSQGTVSYEQY
>TRBJ2-7|TRBV13|11
ASSYGSSYEQY